The sequence of this T cell receptor (beta chain) was determined in a study of cytotoxic CD8 clonotypes in ibrutinib-treated CLL. About the research overall: The group held approximately eleven relapsed/refractory and about 15 treatment-naive patients, with roughly 17 IGHV unmutated. Response material was collected after a median 12 months of treatment, range 6 to 36.

TCRdb's copy holds only in-frame clones and misses some; the assay was immunoSEQ multiplex PCR. The sample consists of some 200,000 clones, 70% of them appearing once. Deletions cut 0 bases from V and 8 bases from J, with 14 bases between. CDR3 size: 15 residues. Per germline, CDR1 SGHTA and CDR2 FQGTGA. The source is a human donor with chronic lymphocytic leukemia. Sequenced material: PBMCs, taken after 12 months of ibrutinib treatment. This chain joins TRBV7-3 and TRBJ2-1; D may be TRBD2 (6 bases). The CDR3 coding sequence is TGTGCCAGCAGCTTAACGGGGGGAAGGACGGATGAGCAGTTCTTC. Its translation: CASSLTGGRTDEQFF.